This T cell receptor beta chain stems from a study of blood T cell repertoires in COVID-19. Study overall: Nucleic acid was either cDNA or gDNA, and it came from T cells, B-cell-depleted T cells, or PBMCs.

Germline loops: CDR1 SGHNT, CDR2 YYREEE (reference sequence). CDR3 length equals 14 residues. Trimming left V 3 bases short and J 1 base short, with 10 bases between. Here immunoSEQ multiplex PCR was the method, and the copy in TCRdb shows in-frame clones only, minus some. The data contain some 350,000 clones, around 86% of them seen just once; the ten biggest clones take up roughly 6.3%. The TCR sequence derives from a woman aged 45-60 years with COVID-19, enrolled during active disease. The sequenced material came from peripheral blood. The chain recombines TRBV5-4 with TRBJ1-1, with D uncertain. CDR3 in amino acids: CASSSPGSNTEAFF. DNA for the CDR3: TGTGCCAGCAGCTCCCCGGGGTCGAACACTGAAGCTTTCTTT.